This TCR beta chain was identified during a study of T cell responses to AZD1222 COVID-19 vaccine. Broader study findings: Spike-specific TCR breadth and depth rose after two AZD1222 doses. Within unmutated variant regions lay the reported targets of nearly half of spike-specific TCRs. Regions 160-218 and 743-854 held dominance among vaccine-associated CD4 TCRs, which spanned spike.

Germline V gene data show CDR1 as LGHDT and CDR2 as YNNKEL (reference sequence). The ends lost 4 bases at V and 1 base at J; junction bases unmatched: 14. The CDR3 sequence is 18 residues long. Concerning this clone: Its target is not known.

Data came from immunoSEQ multiplex PCR; TCRdb stores just in-frame clones and leaves some out. The sample gives 200,000 or so clones, approximately 90% of which show up once; nearly 1% is in the top ten. V usage is TRBV3-1 (or the pseudogene TRBV3-2) and J usage is TRBJ1-2; TRBD1 agrees at 8 bases. The sequenced sample was peripheral blood, obtained on day 0 of AZD1222 vaccination. The receptor was isolated from an adult in good health. The CDR3 DNA is TGTGCCAGCAGCCCTACCTTGGGCAGGGGGCGTGATAACTATGGCTACACCTTC. Translating it yields CASSPTLGRGRDNYGYTF.